The entry that follows covers one TCR beta chain sequence. Profiling relied on immunoSEQ multiplex PCR, and the TCRdb table lists in-frame clones only, not all of them. The sample has some 77,000 clones; approximately 83% are singletons. The data are from a study of technical replicates of blood from a few donors. CDR3 size: 16 residues. CDR1 and CDR2 (germline): SEHNR, FQNEAQ (reference sequence). The trim removed 5 bases at V and 6 bases at J, leaving 11 bases unmatched. This receptor was identified in a human donor in good health. Some clones in this sample may be carry-over from other donors' samples. The gene calls are TRBV7-9 and TRBJ2-1; the match to TRBD2 covers 9 bases. The specimen sequenced was PBMCs. The CDR3 spells CASSPGAGTSLNEQFF. Here the CDR3 DNA reads TGTGCCAGCAGCCCGGGGGCCGGGACTAGCCTCAATGAGCAGTTCTTC.